The 7 T cell receptor beta chains listed next were all sequenced from one sample in a study of monozygotic twins with inflammatory bowel disease. TCRdb reanalyzed the 5' RACE reads, giving one entry per CDR3 protein sequence and no DNA. The sample data list approximately 400,000 distinct CDR3 sequences. Specimen: blood. Every receptor here comes from a human donor with ulcerative colitis or Crohn's disease, or a healthy co-twin of an affected twin (not recorded which).

The genes are TRBV7-8 and TRBJ1-5; TCRdb proposes TRBD1, but this gene call is untestable without DNA. The CDR3 is made up of 14 amino acids. Per germline, CDR1 SGHVS and CDR2 FQNEAQ. CDR3 loop: CASSQRGGGQPQHF.

The chain combines TRBV6-2 or TRBV6-3 with TRBJ2-1; the TCRdb call, TRBD1, lacks DNA for checking. CDR3 length: 14 residues. Germline lookup yields CDR1 MNHEY and CDR2 SVGEGT. Here the CDR3 reads CASSYSTRRREQFF.

The V and J genes are TRBV7-9 and TRBJ2-1; TCRdb proposes TRBD2, but this gene call is untestable without DNA. Germline assignment: CDR1 SEHNR and CDR2 FQNEAQ (reference sequence). CDR3 length equals 15 residues. CDR3 residues: CASSSPLAGGNEQFF.

The V and J genes are TRBV12-3 or TRBV12-4 and TRBJ2-3; TCRdb reports TRBD1, a call that lacks DNA to check it against. CDR3 length equals 14 residues. CDR3 sequence: CASSPQGIPDTQYF.

The gene calls are TRBV5-1 and TRBJ2-7; TCRdb reports TRBD1, a call that lacks DNA to check it against. CDR1 and CDR2 (germline): SGHRS, YFSETQ. There are 16 residues in the CDR3. CDR3 protein: CASSLGGRSSTYEQYF.

The chain carries TRBV27 and TRBJ2-1; TCRdb returns TRBD1, unconfirmable since there is no DNA. The germline gives CDR1 MNHEY, CDR2 SMNVEV (reference sequence). The CDR3 spans 12 residues. The CDR3 loop is CASSPQGTEQFF.

This chain uses TRBV5-1 with TRBJ2-3; as DNA is missing, the TRBD1 call by TCRdb cannot be tested. The CDR3 consists of 16 residues. Germline V gene sequence: CDR1 SGHRS, CDR2 YFSETQ. The CDR3 loop reads CARDGRTGHSTDTQYF.